Below are 10 T cell receptor beta chains sequenced from a single sample in a study of T-cell memory formation after mild COVID-19. TCRdb reanalysed the 5' RACE reads using MiXCR and keeps one entry per CDR3 protein. The repertoire consists of around 450,000 distinct CDR3 sequences, with 20% occurring once and the leading ten covering roughly 8.4%. The sample taken for sequencing was PBMCs or a T cell subset sorted from them (not recorded which). These receptors were collected from an adult woman who had mild COVID-19 (a few samples of this study predate the infection). Cell type and time point are not known.

The sample holds a few counts of this clonotype. The rearrangement uses TRBV6-5 and TRBJ2-1, with TRBD2 matching over 12 bases. V lost 0 bases, J lost 6 bases, and 9 bases stayed unmatched. This CDR3 spans 18 amino acids. The germline CDR1 and CDR2 sequences are MNHEY and SVGAGI. The CDR3 DNA follows: TGTGCCAGCAGTTACTCGAAAGTCAGGACTAGCGGGACCAATGAGCAGTTCTTC. This codes for CASSYSKVRTSGTNEQFF.

The chain recombines TRBV12-3 or TRBV12-4 with TRBJ2-4, with a possible D match to TRBD2 (5 bases). Trimming took off 6 bases at V and 0 bases at J, with 18 bases between the two ends. The length of the CDR3 is 17 residues. The CDR3 is CASSNFRAVLAKNIQYF. In nucleotides, the CDR3 is TGTGCCAGCAGCAACTTTAGAGCGGTCCTAGCCAAAAACATTCAGTACTTC.

The chain couples TRBV5-6 to TRBJ2-5; TRBD2 is a possible D gene (5 bases). V shed 4 bases and J shed 0 bases, with 10 bases lying between them. Germline CDR1 and CDR2: SGHDT and YYEEEE. The CDR3 totals 14 residues. The CDR3 is CASSPGVHQETQYF. The CDR3 region has the DNA TGTGCCAGCAGCCCCGGGGTGCACCAAGAGACCCAGTACTTC.

J is TRBJ1-2 and V is TRBV20-1, with D unresolved. Germline V gene data show CDR1 as DFQATT and CDR2 as SNEGSKA (reference sequence). The CDR3 sequence is 16 residues long. The V end was cut by 4 bases, the J end by 0 bases, with 18 bases between. The CDR3 region has the DNA TGCAGTGCTACCACGGCCAGCAGGATAGCTAACTATGGCTACACCTTC. Translation gives CSATTASRIANYGYTF.

J is TRBJ2-1 and V is TRBV7-2; the match to TRBD2 covers 7 bases. The CDR3 is 15 amino acids. The V gene's germline CDR1 is SGHTA and CDR2 FQGNSA. The ends lost 2 bases at V and 8 bases at J; junction bases unmatched: 9. The CDR3 loop reads CASSLRAGVTHEQFF. CDR3 coding DNA: TGTGCCAGCAGCTTAAGGGCGGGAGTGACACATGAGCAGTTCTTC.

This clonotype was detected once. This sequence joins TRBV29-1 and TRBJ2-5; TRBD2 matches 9 bases. The CDR3 length is 11 residues. Germline trimming cut 6 bases from V and 5 bases from J; bases unmatched to any gene: 1. Looked up from germline, CDR1 is SQVTM and CDR2 is ANQGSEA. CDR3 amino acids: CSVSGGETQYF. The CDR3 coding sequence is TGCAGCGTCAGCGGGGGGGAGACCCAGTACTTC.

The chain combines TRBV12-3 or TRBV12-4 with TRBJ2-4; no clear D gene. This CDR3 region has 14 residues. V lost 6 bases, J lost 5 bases, and 14 bases lay in between. CDR3 protein: CASRPMATENIQYF. The DNA of the CDR3 is TGTGCCAGCAGGCCCATGGCCACGGAAAACATTCAGTACTTC.

This clonotype was found many times. This chain uses TRBV20-1 with TRBJ2-1; D may be TRBD2 (5 bases). The CDR3 sequence is 15 residues long. The germline gives CDR1 DFQATT, CDR2 SNEGSKA (reference sequence). Trimming stripped 2 bases from V and 6 bases from J, with 17 bases between. The CDR3 here is CSARSPASRINEQFF. The CDR3 DNA reads TGCAGTGCTAGAAGTCCTGCTAGCAGAATCAATGAGCAGTTCTTC.

This chain joins TRBV29-1 and TRBJ1-2, with TRBD1 matching over 10 bases. Germline CDR1 reads SQVTM; CDR2 reads ANQGSEA. The J segment lost 4 bases and the V segment lost 6 bases, leaving 2 bases of the junction unmatched. This CDR3 region has 12 residues. CDR3 residues: CSVGQGIYGYTF. CDR3 DNA sequence: TGCAGCGTGGGACAGGGGATCTATGGCTACACCTTC.

This clonotype was counted ten times or more. The gene calls are TRBV7-2 and TRBJ2-3; D is uncertain. Trimming took 3 bases from V and 10 from J, leaving 20 bases between them. The CDR3 consists of 15 residues. Germline V CDR1 and CDR2: SGHTA, FQGNSA. The CDR3 bases are TGTGCCAGCAGCTTGAGTCTTGTGGAACTTACAGCGCAGTATTTT. Translation: CASSLSLVELTAQYF.